The 11 T cell receptor beta chains reported below all come from one sample, sequenced in a study of blood T cell repertoires in COVID-19. Using immunoSEQ multiplex PCR, the repertoire was profiled, and TCRdb retains in-frame clones only, with some absent. The data contain 65,000 to 85,000 clones, 70% to 90% of them seen just once; the ten biggest clones take up under 6.5%. The sequencing sample was made of peripheral blood. These receptor sequences come from a man older than 75 with COVID-19, enrolled during active disease.

This clone was picked up a small number of times. The chain combines TRBV19 with TRBJ1-2; 9 bases align to TRBD1. This CDR3 spans 14 amino acids. The germline gives CDR1 LNHDA, CDR2 SQIVND (reference sequence). The J segment lost 4 bases and the V segment lost 5 bases, leaving 5 bases of the junction unmatched. CDR3 DNA sequence: TGTGCCAGTAGTGTCCTACAGGGGGCCTATGGCTACACCTTC. This gives the protein CASSVLQGAYGYTF.

The CDR3 is CASSLGGHRIGYEQYF. The DNA for the CDR3 is TGTGCCAGCAGCTTAGGGGGGCACCGGATAGGTTACGAGCAGTACTTC. This sequence joins TRBV7-9 and TRBJ2-7; D possibly corresponds to TRBD1 (6 bases). Germline V CDR1 and CDR2: SEHNR, FQNEAQ (reference sequence). The CDR3 has 16 residues. The V and J ends lost 1 base and 4 bases respectively, with 17 bases between them.

The V gene is TRBV18, the J gene TRBJ1-1; D might be TRBD1 (5 bases). CDR1 is KGHSH and CDR2 is LQKENI in the germline V gene. The V and J ends lost 0 bases and 0 bases respectively, with 8 bases between them. The length of the CDR3 is 15 residues. CDR3 residues: CASSPPGQLNTEAFF. Written as DNA, the CDR3 is TGTGCCAGCTCACCACCGGGGCAGCTGAACACTGAAGCTTTCTTT.

The rearrangement joins TRBV5-6 to TRBJ1-2, with D perhaps matching TRBD1 (6 bases). The CDR3 is 12 amino acids. In germline, CDR1 is SGHDT, CDR2 YYEEEE. The germline V and J ends were trimmed by 7 bases and 7 bases, with 14 bases remaining between them. DNA for the CDR3: TGTGCCAGCGGTCGGGGGGCCGGTGGCTACACCTTC. As protein: CASGRGAGGYTF.

The chain carries TRBV5-5 and TRBJ1-3; D ambiguous. Germline V lookup: CDR1 SGHKS, CDR2 YYEKEE (reference sequence). This CDR3 has 14 amino acids. The V end lost 1 base, the J end lost 0 bases, and 5 bases lay between the germline ends. This chain's CDR3 is CASSLTPSGNTIYF. The CDR3 DNA follows: TGTGCCAGCAGCTTGACTCCCTCTGGAAACACCATATATTTT.

This chain connects TRBV5-6 to TRBJ1-2, with a tentative D call TRBD1 (5 bases). Germline V gene lookup returns CDR1 SGHDT and CDR2 YYEEEE. This CDR3 spans 18 amino acids. V was trimmed by 0 bases and J by 3 bases, leaving 21 bases between them. The CDR3 spells CASSLADDPSGVYYGYTF. The CDR3 nucleotides read TGTGCCAGCAGCTTGGCGGACGACCCCTCGGGGGTTTACTATGGCTACACCTTC.

The chain recombines TRBV7-2 with TRBJ2-5; perhaps TRBD1 as D (5 bases). Germline CDR1 and CDR2: SGHTA and FQGNSA. V lost 1 base and J 1 base, leaving 10 bases between the germline ends. The CDR3 length is 15 residues. CDR3 DNA sequence: TGTGCCAGCAGCTTAGGGAACAGGATCCAAGAGACCCAGTACTTC. Translation gives CASSLGNRIQETQYF.

This chain links TRBV9 with TRBJ1-2, with D unclear. The CDR3 runs to 14 residues. V gave up 3 bases and J gave up 4 bases, with 13 bases separating them. Germline CDR1 and CDR2: SGDLS and YYNGEE. The CDR3 is CASSEDSKGYGYTF. In nucleotides, the CDR3 is TGTGCCAGCAGCGAGGACTCAAAGGGCTATGGCTACACCTTC. Based on the CDR3 plus reference TRBV9 and TRBJ1-2, the full variable domain is DSGVTQTPKHLITATGQRVTLRCSPRSGDLSVYWYQQSLDQGLQFLIQYYNGEERAKGNILERFSAQQFPDLHSELNLSSLELGDSALYFCASSEDSKGYGYTFGSGTRLTVV.

The chain uses TRBV19 and TRBJ1-2; 7 positions match TRBD1. Trimming at V came to 4 bases and at J to 4 bases, leaving 9 bases not matched to a gene. Per germline, CDR1 LNHDA and CDR2 SQIVND (reference sequence). This CDR3 region has 15 residues. The CDR3 loop is CASSTTGQIIYGYTF. The CDR3 nucleotides read TGTGCCAGTAGTACCACGGGACAGATTATCTATGGCTACACCTTC.

V and J are TRBV5-6 and TRBJ2-3; 7 bases are shared with TRBD1. Trimming cost V 4 bases and J 2 bases; bases outside gene matches: 7. The CDR3 length is 15 residues. From germline, CDR1 is SGHDT and CDR2 YYEEEE. Here the CDR3 reads CASSPGQVDTDTQYF. CDR3 in DNA: TGTGCCAGCAGCCCCGGACAGGTAGACACAGATACGCAGTATTTT.

The CDR3 nucleotides are TGTGCCACCAGCAGAGATAAGGGGACAGGCCTTGAAGCTTTCTTT. The encoded protein is CATSRDKGTGLEAFF. The chain has TRBV15 and TRBJ1-1, with TRBD1 matching over 8 bases. The germline gives CDR1 LNHNV, CDR2 YYDKDF (reference sequence). The CDR3 sequence is 15 residues long. The trim removed 0 bases at V and 7 bases at J, leaving 7 bases unmatched.